The 5 T cell receptor beta chains below come from one sample, sequenced in a study of blood T cell repertoires in COVID-19. The assay was immunoSEQ multiplex PCR, and TCRdb's table has in-frame clones only and misses some. Of around 100,000 clones listed, roughly 85% were seen once; the top ten hold 9% to 13%. The sequenced sample was peripheral blood. Receptors originate from a woman aged 70-85 years with acute or convalescent COVID-19.

The rearrangement links TRBV10-3 to TRBJ1-1, with 8 bases matching TRBD1. CDR1 is ENHRY and CDR2 is SYGVKD in the germline V gene. V gave up 10 bases and J gave up 3 bases; unmatched junction bases: 4. The CDR3 runs to 12 residues. CDR3 loop: CATTGQDTEAFF. The CDR3 bases are TGTGCCACAACGGGACAGGACACTGAAGCTTTCTTT.

The gene calls are TRBV6-5 and TRBJ2-3; tentatively, D is TRBD1 (6 bases). CDR1 and CDR2 from the germline V gene are MNHEY and SVGAGI. Between the trimmed V and J ends, which lost 5 bases and 0 bases, there was a span of 12 bases. The CDR3 is made up of 15 amino acids. The CDR3 DNA sequence: TGTGCCAGCAGTCCCACAGGACAGAGCACAGATACGCAGTATTTT. The encoded protein is CASSPTGQSTDTQYF.

V gene TRBV7-3 combines with J gene TRBJ2-1, with 10 nucleotides matching TRBD1. This CDR3 has 15 amino acids. V shed 5 bases and J 2 bases; nucleotides not matched to a gene: 3. Germline V CDR1 and CDR2: SGHTA, FQGTGA. In nucleotides, the CDR3 is TGTGCCAGCAGCCCGGGACAGGGGACCTACAATGAGCAGTTCTTC. This gives the protein CASSPGQGTYNEQFF.

The V gene is TRBV5-1, the J gene TRBJ1-1; TRBD1 agrees at 7 bases. The CDR3 extends over 15 amino acids. Germline loops: CDR1 SGHRS, CDR2 YFSETQ. The V and J ends lost 4 bases and 0 bases, in that order; junction bases with no gene match: 6. CDR3 nucleotide sequence: TGCGCCAGCAGCCCACTACAGGGGATGAACACTGAAGCTTTCTTT. Translation gives CASSPLQGMNTEAFF.

The CDR3 DNA reads as TGTGCCAGCAGCTTAGAACCCCACGGTACGCAGTATTTT. Protein sequence: CASSLEPHGTQYF. The V gene is TRBV11-3, the J gene TRBJ2-3; D unresolved. The germline V gene encodes CDR1 SGHNT and CDR2 YENEEA. This CDR3 has 13 residues. Trimming took 0 bases from V and 8 from J, leaving 9 bases between them.